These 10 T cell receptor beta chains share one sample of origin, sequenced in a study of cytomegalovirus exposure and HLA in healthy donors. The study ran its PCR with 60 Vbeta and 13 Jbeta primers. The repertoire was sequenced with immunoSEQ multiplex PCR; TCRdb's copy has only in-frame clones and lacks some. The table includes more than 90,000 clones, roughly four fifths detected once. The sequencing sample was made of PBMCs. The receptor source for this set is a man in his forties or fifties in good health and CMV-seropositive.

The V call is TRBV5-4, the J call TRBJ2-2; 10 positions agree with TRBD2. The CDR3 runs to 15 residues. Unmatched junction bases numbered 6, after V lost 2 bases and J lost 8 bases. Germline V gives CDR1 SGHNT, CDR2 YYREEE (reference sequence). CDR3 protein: CASSFKREGRGELFF. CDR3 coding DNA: TGTGCCAGCAGCTTTAAGCGGGAGGGCCGGGGGGAGCTGTTTTTT. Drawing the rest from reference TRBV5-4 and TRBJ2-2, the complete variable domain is ETGVTQSPTHLIKTRGQQVTLRCSSQSGHNTVSWYQQALGQGPQFIFQYYREEENGRGNFPPRFSGLQFPNYSSELNVNALELDDSALYLCASSFKREGRGELFFGEGSRLTVL.

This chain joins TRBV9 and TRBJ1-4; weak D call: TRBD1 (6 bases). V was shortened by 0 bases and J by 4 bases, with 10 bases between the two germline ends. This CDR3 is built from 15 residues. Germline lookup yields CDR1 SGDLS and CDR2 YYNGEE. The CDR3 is CASSVGHRDNEKLFF. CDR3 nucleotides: TGTGCCAGCAGCGTAGGTCACAGGGATAATGAAAAACTGTTTTTT. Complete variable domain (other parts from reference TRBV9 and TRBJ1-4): DSGVTQTPKHLITATGQRVTLRCSPRSGDLSVYWYQQSLDQGLQFLIQYYNGEERAKGNILERFSAQQFPDLHSELNLSSLELGDSALYFCASSVGHRDNEKLFFGSGTQLSVL.

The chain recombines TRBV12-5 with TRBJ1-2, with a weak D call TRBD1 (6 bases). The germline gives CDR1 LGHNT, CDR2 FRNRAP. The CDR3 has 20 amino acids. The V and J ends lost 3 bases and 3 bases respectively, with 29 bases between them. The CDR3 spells CASGFTTQRVSGEDDYGYTF. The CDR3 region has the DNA TGTGCTAGTGGTTTCACCACCCAGCGAGTTTCAGGGGAAGACGACTATGGCTACACCTTC.

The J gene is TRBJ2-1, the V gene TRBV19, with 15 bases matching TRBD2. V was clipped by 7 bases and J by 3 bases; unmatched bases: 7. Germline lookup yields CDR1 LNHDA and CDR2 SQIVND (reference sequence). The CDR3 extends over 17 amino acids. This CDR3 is CASMGTSGRSFYNEQFF. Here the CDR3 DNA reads TGTGCCAGTATGGGGACTAGCGGGAGGTCTTTCTACAATGAGCAGTTCTTC.

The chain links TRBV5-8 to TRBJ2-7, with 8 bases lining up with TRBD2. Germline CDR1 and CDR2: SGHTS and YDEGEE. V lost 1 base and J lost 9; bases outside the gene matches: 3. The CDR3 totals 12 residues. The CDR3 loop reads CASSLSGGGQYF. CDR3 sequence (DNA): TGTGCCAGCAGCTTGAGCGGGGGTGGGCAGTACTTC.

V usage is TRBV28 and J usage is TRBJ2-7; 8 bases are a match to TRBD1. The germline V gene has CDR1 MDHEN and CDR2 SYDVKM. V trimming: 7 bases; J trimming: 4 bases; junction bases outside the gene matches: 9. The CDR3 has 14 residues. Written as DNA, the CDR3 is TGTGCCAGCACCATCCGGACAGGGTTTTACGAGCAGTACTTC. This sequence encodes CASTIRTGFYEQYF.

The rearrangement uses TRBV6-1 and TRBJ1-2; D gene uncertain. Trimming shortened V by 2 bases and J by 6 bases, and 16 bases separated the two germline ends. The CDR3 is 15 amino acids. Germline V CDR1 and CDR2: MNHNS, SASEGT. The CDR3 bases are TGTGCCAGCAGTGAAAGTCCCGGGTTCCGGAATGGCTACACCTTC. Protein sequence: CASSESPGFRNGYTF.

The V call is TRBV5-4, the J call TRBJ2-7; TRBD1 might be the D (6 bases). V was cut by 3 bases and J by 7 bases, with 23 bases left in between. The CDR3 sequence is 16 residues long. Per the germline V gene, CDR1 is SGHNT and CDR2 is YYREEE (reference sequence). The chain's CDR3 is CASSYRLMWDMGEQYF. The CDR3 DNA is TGTGCCAGCAGCTACCGACTAATGTGGGACATGGGGGAGCAGTACTTC. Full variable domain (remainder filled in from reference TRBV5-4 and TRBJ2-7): ETGVTQSPTHLIKTRGQQVTLRCSSQSGHNTVSWYQQALGQGPQFIFQYYREEENGRGNFPPRFSGLQFPNYSSELNVNALELDDSALYLCASSYRLMWDMGEQYFGPGTRLTVT.

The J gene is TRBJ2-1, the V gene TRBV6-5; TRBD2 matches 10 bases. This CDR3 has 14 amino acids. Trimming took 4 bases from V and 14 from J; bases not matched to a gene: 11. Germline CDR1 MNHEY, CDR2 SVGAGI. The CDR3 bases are TGTGCCAGCAGTTCCCCTCCCACCCTAGCGGGAGAGTTCTTC. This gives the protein CASSSPPTLAGEFF.

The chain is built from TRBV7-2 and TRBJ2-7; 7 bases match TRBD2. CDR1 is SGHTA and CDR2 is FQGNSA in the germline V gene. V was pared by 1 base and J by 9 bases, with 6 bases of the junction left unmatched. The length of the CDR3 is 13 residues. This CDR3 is CASSLEGLRRQYF. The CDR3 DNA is TGTGCCAGCAGCTTAGAGGGACTAAGGCGGCAGTACTTC.